The next 18 T cell receptor beta chains were all read from a single sample in a study of T cell changes during pregnancy in multiple sclerosis. Generated by immunoSEQ multiplex PCR, the TCRdb table keeps only in-frame clones and is missing some. Of around 70,000 clones in the sample, 91% are singletons; the top ten hold 0.65% to 0.9%. The specimen was peripheral blood, collected in the second trimester of pregnancy. These receptors originate from a female donor with multiple sclerosis, enrolled in a pregnancy study.

The chain combines TRBV4-2 with TRBJ2-7; the D is unclear. CDR1 and CDR2 from the germline V gene are LGHNA and YNFKEQ. V lost 4 bases and J 6 bases, leaving 13 bases between the germline ends. The CDR3 sequence is 13 residues long. The CDR3 nucleotides read TGTGCCAGCAGCCCCGGCCCGGGTCGCGAGCAGTACTTC. This sequence encodes CASSPGPGREQYF.

The chain carries TRBV4-3 and TRBJ2-2; the match to TRBD2 covers 7 bases. Trimming cost V 0 bases and J 3 bases; bases outside gene matches: 4. The CDR3 extends over 16 amino acids. Per the germline V gene, CDR1 is LGHNA and CDR2 is YSLEER. The CDR3 DNA sequence: TGCGCCAGCAGCCAAGATGGAACTAGCGACACCGGGGAGCTGTTTTTT. Translated: CASSQDGTSDTGELFF.

In this sample, this clone turned up once. J is TRBJ2-7 and V is TRBV11-2, with D tentatively TRBD2 (5 bases). Deletions cut 1 base from V and 1 base from J, with 8 bases between. The CDR3 contains 14 residues. CDR1 is SGHAT, CDR2 FQNNGV, per germline. The CDR3 sequence: CASSLGEGSYEQYF. The CDR3 nucleotides read TGTGCCAGCAGCTTAGGAGAGGGATCCTACGAGCAGTACTTC.

This chain joins TRBV5-1 and TRBJ2-1; 10 bases are a match to TRBD2. With V trimmed by 4 bases and J by 8 bases, 24 bases remained unmatched. Germline V gene sequence: CDR1 SGHRS, CDR2 YFSETQ. The CDR3 is 20 residues long. CDR3 DNA sequence: TGCGCCAGCAGCCCCACAGGGGTAGCGGGGGGCCCCCCCCATACCGATGAGCAGTTCTTC. Its translation: CASSPTGVAGGPPHTDEQFF.

The gene calls are TRBV13 and TRBJ2-5; 7 nucleotides match TRBD2. The trim removed 4 bases at V and 2 bases at J, leaving 7 bases unmatched. Germline V CDR1 and CDR2: PRHDT, FYEKMQ (reference sequence). The CDR3 totals 15 residues. The CDR3 DNA sequence: TGTGCCAGCAGCTCCACCCGCGGGGGACAAGAGACCCAGTACTTC. It is translated as CASSSTRGGQETQYF. Looking up the rest from reference TRBV13 and TRBJ2-5 gives the full variable domain: AAGVIQSPRHLIKEKRETATLKCYPIPRHDTVYWYQQGPGQDPQFLISFYEKMQSDKGSIPDRFSAQQFSDYHSELNMSSLELGDSALYFCASSSTRGGQETQYFGPGTRLLVL.

The rearrangement links TRBV5-4 to TRBJ2-2; D possibly corresponds to TRBD1 (6 bases). V dropped 4 bases and J dropped 4 bases, with 14 bases sitting between them. The CDR3 is 15 residues long. CDR1 SGHNT and CDR2 YYREEE come from the germline V gene (reference sequence). CDR3 protein: CASSPRGSGTGELFF. CDR3 bases: TGTGCCAGCAGCCCCAGGGGTTCTGGCACCGGGGAGCTGTTTTTT.

The rearrangement joins TRBV19 to TRBJ1-1, with D possibly being TRBD1 (5 bases). Germline CDR1 reads LNHDA; CDR2 reads SQIVND (reference sequence). The CDR3 length is 15 residues. With 5 bases removed from V and 5 bases from J, the gap between germline ends came to 18 bases. CDR3 region: CASSPGTRPRTEAFF. CDR3 DNA sequence: TGTGCCAGTAGTCCGGGGACTCGGCCCCGAACTGAAGCTTTCTTT.

The chain is built from TRBV14 and TRBJ1-2, with D possibly TRBD1 on 5 matching bases. V gave up 1 base and J gave up 4 bases, with 13 bases separating them. The CDR3 totals 15 residues. Germline V gene sequence: CDR1 SGHDN, CDR2 FVKESK. The CDR3 region is CASSQGQGPSYGYTF. The CDR3 region has the DNA TGTGCCAGCAGCCAAGGTCAGGGCCCTTCCTATGGCTACACCTTC.

The rearrangement links TRBV27 to TRBJ1-1, with 7 bases identical to TRBD1. The V gene's germline CDR1 is MNHEY and CDR2 SMNVEV (reference sequence). Trimming took 3 bases from V and 2 from J; bases not matched to a gene: 9. The CDR3 has 16 amino acids. CDR3 amino acids: CASSFSLGQRNTEAFF. For the CDR3, the DNA is TGTGCCAGCAGTTTCTCGTTGGGACAGAGAAACACTGAAGCTTTCTTT.

The V call is TRBV2, the J call TRBJ2-5; the D is unclear. The germline V and J ends were trimmed by 0 bases and 4 bases, with 15 bases remaining between them. Germline values: CDR1 SNHLY, CDR2 FYNNEI. This CDR3 spans 16 amino acids. CDR3: CASSEAWFRGGETQYF. CDR3 DNA sequence: TGTGCCAGCAGTGAAGCTTGGTTCCGCGGTGGAGAGACCCAGTACTTC.

The J gene is TRBJ1-2, the V gene TRBV4-2; the D is unclear. Germline assignment: CDR1 LGHNA and CDR2 YNFKEQ. V lost 0 bases, J lost 2 bases, and 7 bases lay in between. The CDR3 contains 14 residues. The DNA of the CDR3 is TGTGCCAGCAGCCAAGATCTGTTAAACTATGGCTACACCTTC. Amino acids: CASSQDLLNYGYTF.

The chain carries TRBV5-6 and TRBJ1-1; 8 positions agree with TRBD1. J gave up 1 base and V 0 bases, and 14 bases lay outside the gene matches. The CDR3 has 19 amino acids. Germline lookup yields CDR1 SGHDT and CDR2 YYEEEE. The CDR3 sequence is CASSLASHRGGITNTEAFF. In DNA, the CDR3 is TGTGCCAGCAGCTTGGCCAGTCACAGGGGGGGTATAACGAACACTGAAGCTTTCTTT.

The chain couples TRBV5-1 to TRBJ1-2, with 7 nucleotides matching TRBD1. The trim removed 0 bases at V and 1 base at J, leaving 3 bases unmatched. The CDR3 extends over 15 amino acids. CDR1 and CDR2 from the germline V gene are SGHRS and YFSETQ. The CDR3: CASSLASGGNYGYTF. The CDR3 DNA is TGCGCCAGCAGCTTGGCGTCAGGGGGTAACTATGGCTACACCTTC.

J is TRBJ1-5 and V is TRBV7-6, with a weak D call TRBD1 (6 bases). CDR1 and CDR2 from the germline V gene are SGHVS and FNYEAQ. V was trimmed by 4 bases and J by 7 bases, leaving 14 bases between them. This CDR3 spans 14 amino acids. CDR3: CASSSYSGAQPQHF. In DNA, the CDR3 is TGTGCCAGCAGCTCATACTCAGGGGCCCAGCCCCAGCATTTT.

The chain joins TRBV5-4 to TRBJ2-2; possibly TRBD1 for D (6 bases). The V and J ends lost 4 bases and 2 bases respectively, with 12 bases between them. Germline CDR1 SGHNT, CDR2 YYREEE (reference sequence). This CDR3 spans 15 amino acids. CDR3 nucleotides: TGTGCCAGCAGCACCGGACAGTTTAACACCGGGGAGCTGTTTTTT. Residues: CASSTGQFNTGELFF.

This clone was observed a single time. V and J are TRBV7-2 and TRBJ2-5, with 10 bases lining up with TRBD2. The CDR3 has 16 residues. V dropped 3 bases and J dropped 1; count of bases not matched to a gene: 5. From germline, CDR1 is SGHTA and CDR2 FQGNSA. The CDR3 here is CASSFGPSGGQETQYF. In DNA, the CDR3 is TGTGCCAGCAGCTTTGGTCCTAGCGGGGGCCAAGAGACCCAGTACTTC.

This chain joins TRBV7-6 and TRBJ2-1; a weak D match, TRBD2 (5 bases). Germline CDR1 reads SGHVS; CDR2 reads FNYEAQ. Trimming left V 5 bases short and J 4 bases short, with 9 bases between. This CDR3 region has 13 residues. CDR3 nucleotide sequence: TGTGCCAGCAGCCCCACGGGGTACAATGAGCAGTTCTTC. Translation gives CASSPTGYNEQFF.

This clone has a single count. The chain joins TRBV12-5 to TRBJ2-2, with TRBD1 matching over 8 bases. CDR1 LGHNT and CDR2 FRNRAP come from the germline V gene. V dropped 5 bases and J dropped 6; count of bases not matched to a gene: 5. This CDR3 spans 14 amino acids. The CDR3, as DNA: TGTGCTAGTGGTCAGGACAGGGCGGCCGGGGAGCTGTTTTTT. Protein product: CASGQDRAAGELFF.